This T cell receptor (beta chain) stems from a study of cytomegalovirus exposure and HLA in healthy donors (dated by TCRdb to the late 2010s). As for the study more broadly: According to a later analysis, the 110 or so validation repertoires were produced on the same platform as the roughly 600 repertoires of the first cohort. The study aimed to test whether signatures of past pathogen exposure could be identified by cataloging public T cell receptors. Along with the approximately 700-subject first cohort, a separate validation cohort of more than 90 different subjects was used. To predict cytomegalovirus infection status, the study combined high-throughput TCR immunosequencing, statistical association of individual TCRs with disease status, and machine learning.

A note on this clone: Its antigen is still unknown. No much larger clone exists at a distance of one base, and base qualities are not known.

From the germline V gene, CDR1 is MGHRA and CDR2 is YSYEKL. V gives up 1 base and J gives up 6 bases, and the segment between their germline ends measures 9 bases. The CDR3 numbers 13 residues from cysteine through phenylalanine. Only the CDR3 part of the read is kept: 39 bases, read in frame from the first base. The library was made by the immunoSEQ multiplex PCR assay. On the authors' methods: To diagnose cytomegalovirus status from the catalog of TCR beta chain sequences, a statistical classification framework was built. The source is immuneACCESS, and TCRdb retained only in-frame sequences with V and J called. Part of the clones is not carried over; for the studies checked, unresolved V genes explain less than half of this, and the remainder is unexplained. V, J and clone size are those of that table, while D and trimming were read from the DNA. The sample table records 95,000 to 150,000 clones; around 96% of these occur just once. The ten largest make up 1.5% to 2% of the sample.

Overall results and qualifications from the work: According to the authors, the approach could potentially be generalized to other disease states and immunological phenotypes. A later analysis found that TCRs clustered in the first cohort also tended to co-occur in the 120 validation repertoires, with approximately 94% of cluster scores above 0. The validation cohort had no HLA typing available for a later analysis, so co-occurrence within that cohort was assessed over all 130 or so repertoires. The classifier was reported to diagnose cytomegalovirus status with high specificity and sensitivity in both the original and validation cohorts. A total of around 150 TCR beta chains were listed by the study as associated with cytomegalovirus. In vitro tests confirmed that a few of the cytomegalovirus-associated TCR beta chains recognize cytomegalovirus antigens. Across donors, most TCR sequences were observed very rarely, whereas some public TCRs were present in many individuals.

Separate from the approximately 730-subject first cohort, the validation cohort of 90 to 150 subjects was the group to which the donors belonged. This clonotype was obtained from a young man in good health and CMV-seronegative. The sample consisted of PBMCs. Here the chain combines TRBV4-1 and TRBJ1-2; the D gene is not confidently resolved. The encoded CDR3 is CASSQGGGNGYTF. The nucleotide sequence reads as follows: TGCGCCAGCAGCCAAGGTGGAGGGAATGGCTACACCTTC.